The clone carrying this T cell receptor (beta chain) was seen more than once but under ten times. Antigen unknown. These data belong to a study of cytomegalovirus exposure and HLA in healthy donors. Looking at the study overall: As an earlier analysis found, around 200 million T cells yielded fewer than 130 million unique TCR beta sequences.

In the PCR, 60 Vbeta and 13 Jbeta primers were used. Method: immunoSEQ multiplex PCR; TCRdb's copy keeps in-frame clones and lacks some. The data contain around 180,000 clones, less than 85% of them singletons. V lost 3 bases, J lost 8 bases, and 11 bases lay in between. The V gene's germline CDR1 is MRHNA and CDR2 SNTAGT. CDR3 size: 13 residues. Broader study findings: With later analysis, a missense DCLRE1C variant became linked to TCR beta V- and J-gene trimming. Previous analysis showed most TCR beta V segments were productive about 87% or about 30% of the time.

The chain combines TRBV6-4 with TRBJ2-1; possibly TRBD2 for D (6 bases). The TCR originated in a man between 18 and 35 years old in good health and CMV-seronegative. Material for sequencing was PBMCs. CDR3: CASSETSRDEQFF. The CDR3 DNA sequence: TGTGCCAGCAGTGAGACTAGTCGGGATGAGCAGTTCTTC.